Given below is one T cell receptor (beta chain) in context. Antigen unknown. Repertoires were generated with immunoSEQ multiplex PCR, while TCRdb's copy carries only in-frame clones and drops some. The sample lists tens of thousands of clones; 94% were seen once. The donors were members of the validation cohort comprising over a hundred subjects, separate from the approximately 710-subject first cohort. The data were taken from a study of cytomegalovirus exposure and HLA in healthy donors. Points from the study as a whole: Most TCR sequences were seen very rarely across donors, but some public TCRs occurred in many.

The receptor's source is a woman aged 18 to 35 in good health and CMV-seropositive. The sample was PBMCs.

The CDR3 loop reads CASSSHDRDNEKLFF. The CDR3 DNA reads as TGTGCCAGCAGCTCGCACGACAGGGATAATGAAAAACTGTTTTTT. The chain combines TRBV7-2 with TRBJ1-4; 7 bases align to TRBD1. Germline CDR1 and CDR2: SGHTA and FQGNSA. The CDR3 length is 15 residues. J lost 4 bases, V lost 4 bases, and 6 bases had no gene match. Supplemented by reference TRBV7-2 and TRBJ1-4, the full variable domain reads GAGVSQSPSNKVTEKGKDVELRCDPISGHTALYWYRQSLGQGLEFLIYFQGNSAPDKSGLPSDRFSAERTGGSVSTLTIQRTQQEDSAVYLCASSSHDRDNEKLFFGSGTQLSVL.